This T cell receptor delta chain comes out of a study of gamma-delta T cells after stem cell transplantation. TCRdb re-called the RT-PCR reads via CATT. The sample records some 2,900 delta-chain clones, about 1.8% being singletons. CDR1 is GEAIGNYY and CDR2 is EKD in the germline V gene. The CDR3 sequence is 19 residues long. Trimming cost V 3 bases and J 0 bases; bases outside gene matches: 12. With respect to this clone: This probably arose from a read error, given a far larger clone one base away. The sample has other DNA sequences that encode this CDR3 too.

Sample: gamma-delta T cells. This clonotype was obtained from a human donor. It is not recorded whose cells these are; they may come from a transplant donor. This sequence joins TRDV2 and TRDJ1; 13 bases are shared with TRDD3. The CDR3 DNA is TGTGCCTGTGACCCGGTACTGGGGGATACGCAGTTGTACACCGATAAACTCATCTTT. Protein sequence: CACDPVLGDTQLYTDKLIF.